This T cell receptor beta chain was recorded in a study of blood T cells in healthy people across ages. On the study more broadly: Through template switching, about one barcoded beta molecule was captured per two T cells, as measured in model experiments. Study-wide findings and caveats: Per-million-T-cell TCR beta diversity fell roughly linearly with age.

Total RNA extraction produced at least 5 micrograms (per sample) for the study. This CDR3 spans 14 amino acids. Germline trimming cut 6 bases from V and 3 bases from J; bases unmatched to any gene: 8. Germline assignment: CDR1 SGHDN and CDR2 FVKESK. Through a sample-barcoded 5' primer and a J-beta primer mix, a second PCR was run for roughly 7 to 12 cycles. TCRdb ran MiXCR on the 5' RACE reads and lists one entry per CDR3 protein. The sample holds 1,500,000 or so distinct CDR3 sequences, approximately 59% seen once. Comments on this clonotype: Its antigen is not identified.

V usage is TRBV14 and J usage is TRBJ2-7; 7 positions match TRBD1. This receptor was taken from a man aged 18 to 29 in good health. Material: blood. CDR3 sequence (DNA): TGTGCCAGCAGGCAGACAGGGAAAGGCTACGAGCAGTACTTC. Its translation: CASRQTGKGYEQYF.